The sequence of this T cell receptor beta chain was determined in a study of shared clonotypes between healthy human individuals. An even split of each subset's genomic DNA across several immunoSEQ plates was performed. The table came from immunoSEQ multiplex PCR; TCRdb's copy has only in-frame clones and leaves some out. The sample records some 480,000 clones, around 80% being singletons. CDR1 SGHRS and CDR2 YFSETQ come from the germline V gene. This CDR3 spans 14 amino acids. J lost 6 bases, V lost 5 bases, and 7 bases had no gene match. This receptor was taken from a woman in her 40s in good health. Some clones in this sample may be carry-over from other donors' samples. The sequencing input was PBMCs. The chain carries TRBV5-1 and TRBJ1-4, with 7 bases that match TRBD1. The CDR3 reads CASRRGGVDEKLFF. CDR3 bases: TGCGCCAGCAGACGAGGGGGCGTGGATGAAAAACTGTTTTTT. The full variable domain, with the rest looked up from reference TRBV5-1 and TRBJ1-4, is KAGVTQTPRYLIKTRGQQVTLSCSPISGHRSVSWYQQTPGQGLQFLFEYFSETQRNKGNFPGRFSGRQFSNSRSEMNVSTLELGDSALYLCASRRGGVDEKLFFGSGTQLSVL.